This T cell receptor (beta chain) is from a study of tumor-infiltrating lymphocytes in primary liver carcinoma. Broader study findings: Whereas tumor region pairs overlapped more, tumor-adjacent and tumor-blood pairs overlapped less. With p = 0.039, the top-250-clone fraction in tumors significantly exceeded that in blood. Because of bulk unsorted sampling, CD4+ and CD8+ repertoires were not subjected to comparison.

Germline DNA was also extracted, while the blood RNA originated from unsorted whole blood. Before any surgery took place, four milliliters of peripheral blood were collected. A primer matching the constant region was used to make TCR beta cDNA from 500 to 600 ng of total RNA. Each TCR beta library was derived from three nested multiplex PCR rounds that employed slightly modified ARM-PCR. A C-beta reverse primer was combined with TRBV1-TRBV30 forward primers in the first two PCR rounds, and each round had roughly 9 cycles. TCRdb used MiXCR to reprocess the multiplex PCR reads, holding one entry per CDR3 protein. The sample includes approximately 320,000 distinct CDR3 sequences, around three fifths seen only once; the top ten take about 15%. Comments on this clonotype: Antigen: not known.

CDR1 and CDR2 from the germline V gene are SGHDT and YYEEEE. Trimming stripped 1 base from V and 3 bases from J, with 11 bases between. The CDR3 loop spans 15 amino acids. The sequenced sample was peripheral blood. This sequence joins TRBV5-6 and TRBJ1-5; D is unresolved. The origin of this receptor is a woman in her thirties with primary liver carcinoma and hepatitis B virus infection. The CDR3 loop is CASSLFSQINQPQHF. DNA for the CDR3: TGTGCCAGCAGCTTGTTCTCGCAGATCAATCAGCCCCAGCATTTT.